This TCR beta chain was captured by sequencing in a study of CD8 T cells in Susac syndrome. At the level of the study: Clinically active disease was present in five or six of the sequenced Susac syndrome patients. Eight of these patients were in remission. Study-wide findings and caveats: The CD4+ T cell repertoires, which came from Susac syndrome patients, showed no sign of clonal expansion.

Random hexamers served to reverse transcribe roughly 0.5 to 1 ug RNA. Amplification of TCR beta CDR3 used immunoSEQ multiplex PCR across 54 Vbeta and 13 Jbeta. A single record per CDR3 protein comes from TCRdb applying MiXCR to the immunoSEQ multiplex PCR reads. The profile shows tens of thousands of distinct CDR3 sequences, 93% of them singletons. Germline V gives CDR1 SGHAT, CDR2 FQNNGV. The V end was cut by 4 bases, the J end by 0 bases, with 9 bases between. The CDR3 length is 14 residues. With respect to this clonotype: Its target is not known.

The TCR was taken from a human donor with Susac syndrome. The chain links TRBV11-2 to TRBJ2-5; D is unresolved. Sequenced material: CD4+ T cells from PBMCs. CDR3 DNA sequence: TGTGCCAGCAGCTCTATGATGTACCAAGAGACCCAGTACTTC. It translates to CASSSMMYQETQYF. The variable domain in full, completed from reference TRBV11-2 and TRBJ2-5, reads EAGVAQSPRYKIIEKRQSVAFWCNPISGHATLYWYQQILGQGPKLLIQFQNNGVVDDSQLPKDRFSAERLKGVDSTLKIQPAKLEDSAVYLCASSSMMYQETQYFGPGTRLLVL.